One and the same sample provided the 16 T cell receptor beta chains below, sequenced in a study of human T cells and chemical hapten exposure. Time point here: healthy volunteer bleed at 2 weeks. The authors extracted total RNA from unfractionated whole blood. TCRdb fed the RACE reads into MiXCR, producing one record per CDR3 protein. The data contain tens of thousands of distinct CDR3 sequences, less than 8% of them singletons. Sequencing was performed on whole blood. These receptor sequences come from a human donor in good health. Some clones in this sample may be carry-over from other donors' samples.

This clonotype was observed many times. At one of its ends the junction is not consistent with the germline gene, which may arise from a read error. The chain joins TRBV5-1 to TRBJ2-1, with D possibly being TRBD1 or TRBD2 (5 bases each). This CDR3 spans 15 amino acids. Germline V lookup: CDR1 SGHRS, CDR2 YFSETQ. The DNA for the CDR3 is TGCGCCAGCAGCTGGTCAGGCGAGGGTTTGGGGGTCGGAATCTTC. This gives the protein CASSWSGEGLGVGIF.

Only a few counts were recorded for this clonotype. The chain joins TRBV7-8 to TRBJ1-6; D gene uncertain. The germline V and J ends were trimmed by 4 bases and 6 bases, with 16 bases remaining between them. Germline loops: CDR1 SGHVS, CDR2 FQNEAQ. The CDR3 extends over 16 amino acids. As DNA, the CDR3 is TGTGCCAGCAGCTCGGAAGGGTCCCTCACTAATTCACCCCTCCACTTT. The encoded protein is CASSSEGSLTNSPLHF.

This clonotype appeared many times. The CDR3 DNA follows: TGTGCCAGCAGCTTTATTAGTAATGAAGCTTTCTTT. Amino acids: CASSFISNEAFF. The chain couples TRBV11-2 to TRBJ1-1; D is ambiguous. In germline, CDR1 is SGHAT, CDR2 FQNNGV. V gave up 3 bases and J gave up 7 bases, with 9 bases separating them. This CDR3 comprises 12 residues. Drawing the rest from reference TRBV11-2 and TRBJ1-1, the complete variable domain is EAGVAQSPRYKIIEKRQSVAFWCNPISGHATLYWYQQILGQGPKLLIQFQNNGVVDDSQLPKDRFSAERLKGVDSTLKIQPAKLEDSAVYLCASSFISNEAFFGQGTRLTVV.

This clonotype was observed at least ten times. This chain joins TRBV28 and TRBJ2-1, with 9 bases identical to TRBD2. The trim removed 2 bases at V and 5 bases at J, leaving 4 bases unmatched. Looked up from germline, CDR1 is MDHEN and CDR2 is SYDVKM. The CDR3 spans 15 residues. The CDR3 DNA reads as TGTGCCAGCAGTTTAAGCCTAGCGGGAAACAATGAGCAGTTCTTC. The encoded protein is CASSLSLAGNNEQFF. Variable domain in full (rest from reference TRBV28 and TRBJ2-1): DVKVTQSSRYLVKRTGEKVFLECVQDMDHENMFWYRQDPGLGLRLIYFSYDVKMKEKGDIPEGYSVSREKKERFSLILESASTNQTSMYLCASSLSLAGNNEQFFGPGTRLTVL.

The gene calls are TRBV4-3 and TRBJ1-4; no firm D call. This CDR3 is 16 amino acids long. Trimming took 0 bases from V and 4 from J, leaving 12 bases between them. The V gene's germline CDR1 is LGHNA and CDR2 YSLEER. The CDR3 sequence is CASSQEMSGCNEKLFF. The CDR3 DNA is TGCGCCAGCAGCCAAGAGATGAGCGGATGTAATGAAAAACTGTTTTTT.

In this sample, this clonotype turned up many times. The chain links TRBV6-5 to TRBJ2-1; 7 nucleotides align to TRBD2. The CDR3 consists of 14 residues. Trimming took 7 bases from V and 6 from J; bases not matched to a gene: 9. Germline V gene sequence: CDR1 MNHEY, CDR2 SVGAGI. The CDR3 nucleotides are TGTGCCAGCAACCCGGGACTAAGCACCAATGAGCAGTTCTTC. Amino acids: CASNPGLSTNEQFF.

Ten or more counts support this clonotype. The CDR3 bases are TGTGCCAGCTCACCCCCAGGGCCCAGCTCCTACGAGCAGTACTTC. The encoded protein is CASSPPGPSSYEQYF. The rearrangement joins TRBV18 to TRBJ2-7, with D possibly TRBD1 on 5 matching bases. The V and J ends lost 3 bases and 0 bases respectively, with 12 bases between them. Per germline, CDR1 KGHSH and CDR2 LQKENI. The CDR3 has 15 residues.

A remark on this clonotype: Possible read error: a much larger clone is one base away. The chain recombines TRBV29-1 with TRBJ2-3; tentatively, D is TRBD1 (6 bases). The germline V gene has CDR1 SQVTM and CDR2 ANQGSEA. The CDR3 runs 11 residues. This CDR3 is CSVQMTGTQYF. CDR3 bases: TGCAGCGTCCAAATGACAGGTACGCAGTATTTT.

In this sample, this clonotype turned up a few times. The J gene is TRBJ2-1, the V gene TRBV7-2, with D uncertain. The ends were cut back, 2 bases at V and 9 bases at J, with 8 bases in the middle. Germline CDR1 is SGHTA and CDR2 is FQGNSA. CDR3 size: 12 residues. The CDR3 loop reads CASSLSQTEQFF. In DNA form, the CDR3 reads TGTGCCAGCAGCTTATCTCAGACTGAGCAGTTCTTC. Using reference TRBV7-2 and TRBJ2-1 for the parts outside the CDR3, the full variable domain is GAGVSQSPSNKVTEKGKDVELRCDPISGHTALYWYRQSLGQGLEFLIYFQGNSAPDKSGLPSDRFSAERTGGSVSTLTIQRTQQEDSAVYLCASSLSQTEQFFGPGTRLTVL.

This clonotype is labeled medium-sized. The gene calls are TRBV12-3 or TRBV12-4 and TRBJ2-3; perhaps TRBD2 as D (7 bases). Deletions cut 7 bases from V and 2 bases from J, with 10 bases between. This CDR3 has 13 residues. The chain's CDR3 is CASTGGNTDTQYF. CDR3 in DNA: TGTGCCAGCACGGGGGGCAACACAGATACGCAGTATTTT.

This rearrangement joins TRBV28 to TRBJ2-7, with D perhaps matching TRBD1 (6 bases). Trimming left V 6 bases short and J 6 bases short, with 15 bases between. Germline V gene sequence: CDR1 MDHEN, CDR2 SYDVKM. The CDR3 extends over 13 amino acids. Here the CDR3 reads CASSKGQPSEQYF. The DNA of the CDR3 is TGTGCCAGCAGCAAAGGACAGCCCTCCGAGCAGTACTTC.

This clonotype was observed at least ten times. The chain carries TRBV18 and TRBJ2-3; unclear D gene. The germline V gene encodes CDR1 KGHSH and CDR2 LQKENI. The CDR3 runs to 15 residues. Trimming shortened V by 6 bases and J by 2 bases, and 15 bases separated the two germline ends. This chain's CDR3 is CASSTAKGPTDTQYF. The CDR3 DNA follows: TGTGCCAGCTCCACTGCCAAAGGGCCCACAGATACGCAGTATTTT.

This clonotype was detected a few times. Here the CDR3 DNA reads TGTGCCAGCAGTTTAAATGTAGGAGTTCAGCCCCAGCATTTT. Translated: CASSLNVGVQPQHF. The chain carries TRBV28 and TRBJ1-5; D is ambiguous. Germline V CDR1 and CDR2: MDHEN, SYDVKM. The CDR3 is made up of 14 amino acids. With 2 bases removed from V and 6 bases from J, the gap between germline ends came to 11 bases. The full variable domain, in which reference TRBV28 and TRBJ1-5 provide the parts outside the CDR3, is DVKVTQSSRYLVKRTGEKVFLECVQDMDHENMFWYRQDPGLGLRLIYFSYDVKMKEKGDIPEGYSVSREKKERFSLILESASTNQTSMYLCASSLNVGVQPQHFGDGTRLSIL.

This rearrangement joins TRBV5-6 to TRBJ1-1; 8 bases agree with TRBD1. The V gene end was trimmed by 0 bases and the J gene end by 1 base; junction bases not matched to a gene: 8. Germline loops: CDR1 SGHDT, CDR2 YYEEEE. The CDR3 sequence is 17 residues long. CDR3 amino acids: CASSLAATGATNTEAFF. The CDR3 DNA reads as TGTGCCAGCAGCTTGGCCGCGACAGGGGCTACGAACACTGAAGCTTTCTTT.

This clonotype was counted ten times or more. The chain joins TRBV12-3 or TRBV12-4 to TRBJ1-1; 10 bases agree with TRBD1. V dropped 6 bases and J dropped 5; count of bases not matched to a gene: 6. This CDR3 has 14 residues. The CDR3 DNA sequence: TGTGCCAGCAGGCGGGACAGGGGATCGACTGAAGCTTTCTTT. It specifies CASRRDRGSTEAFF.

This clonotype was observed many times. The rearrangement uses TRBV2 and TRBJ1-1; no reliable D call. From germline, CDR1 is SNHLY and CDR2 FYNNEI. V was shortened by 8 bases and J by 2 bases, with 3 bases between the two germline ends. The CDR3 has 10 residues. The CDR3 coding sequence is TGTGCCAGCGTTAACACTGAAGCTTTCTTT. Translated: CASVNTEAFF.